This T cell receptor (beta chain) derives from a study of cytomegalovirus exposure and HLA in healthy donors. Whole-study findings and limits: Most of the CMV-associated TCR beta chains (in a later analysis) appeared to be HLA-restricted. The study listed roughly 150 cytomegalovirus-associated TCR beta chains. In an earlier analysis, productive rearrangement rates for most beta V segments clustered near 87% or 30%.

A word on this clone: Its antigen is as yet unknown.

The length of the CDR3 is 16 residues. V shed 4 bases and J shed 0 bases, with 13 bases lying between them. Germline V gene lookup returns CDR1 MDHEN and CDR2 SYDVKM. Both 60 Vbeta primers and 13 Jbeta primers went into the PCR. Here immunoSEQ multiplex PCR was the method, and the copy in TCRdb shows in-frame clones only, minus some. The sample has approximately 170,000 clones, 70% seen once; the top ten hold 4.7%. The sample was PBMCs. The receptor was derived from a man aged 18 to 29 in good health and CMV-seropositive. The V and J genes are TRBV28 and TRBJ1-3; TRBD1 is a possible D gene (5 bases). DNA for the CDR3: TGTGCCAGCAGTTCGACAGCGGACTACTCTGGAAACACCATATATTTT. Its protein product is CASSSTADYSGNTIYF.